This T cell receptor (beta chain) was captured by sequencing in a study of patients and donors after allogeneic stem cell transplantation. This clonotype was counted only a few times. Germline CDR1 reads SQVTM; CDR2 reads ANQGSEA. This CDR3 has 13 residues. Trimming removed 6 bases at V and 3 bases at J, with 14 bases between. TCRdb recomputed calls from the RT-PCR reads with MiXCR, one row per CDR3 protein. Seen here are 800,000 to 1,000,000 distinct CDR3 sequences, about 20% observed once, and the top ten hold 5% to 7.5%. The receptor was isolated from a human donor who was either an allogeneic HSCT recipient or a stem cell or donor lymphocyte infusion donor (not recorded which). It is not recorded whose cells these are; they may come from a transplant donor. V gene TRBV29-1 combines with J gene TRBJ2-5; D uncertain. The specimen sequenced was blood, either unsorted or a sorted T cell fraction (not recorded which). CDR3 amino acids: CSVNGRVKETQYF. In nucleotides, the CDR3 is TGCAGCGTAAATGGCCGGGTGAAAGAGACCCAGTACTTC.